The present TCR beta chain was sequenced within a study of blood T cell repertoires in COVID-19. The germline V gene has CDR1 SGDLS and CDR2 YYNGEE. Trimming removed 4 bases from V and 0 bases from J, with 17 bases in between. There are 17 residues in the CDR3. Repertoires were generated with immunoSEQ multiplex PCR, while TCRdb's copy carries only in-frame clones and drops some. Among around 200,000 clones listed, about nine tenths were seen once. Sequenced: peripheral blood. This rearrangement joins TRBV9 to TRBJ2-1; a weak D match, TRBD2 (5 bases). The receptor's source is a man between 65 and 80 years old with active or convalescent COVID-19. CDR3 sequence reads: CASSPQLSGSSYNEQFF. In DNA, the CDR3 is TGTGCCAGCAGCCCACAGTTGTCGGGGAGCTCCTACAATGAGCAGTTCTTC.